These T cell receptor beta chains were read from a single sample in a study of beta chain features in type 1 diabetes. The protocol was immunoSEQ multiplex PCR, while the TCRdb copy is restricted to in-frame clones and leaves out a portion. This table has around 180,000 clones, about 7.9% appearing once. Sequenced: central memory CD4+ T cells from blood. These receptors originate from a young man with type 1 diabetes. Both conserved end residues are part of each CDR3. The order of the fields is clone size, V gene, J gene, D gene, CDR3 DNA, CDR3 protein. The D gene is left open where the match is weak. The size entry is marked missing in some rows and otherwise reads once, few, many or a size class.

.	TRBV2	TRBJ2-7	.	TGTGCCAGCAGTGAACTAGCGTTGGACGAGCAGTACTTC	CASSELALDEQYF
.	TRBV28	TRBJ2-3	.	TGTGCCAGCAGGGGAGTTACGGGAGCAGATACGCAGTATTTT	CASRGVTGADTQYF
.	TRBV7-9	TRBJ2-7	TRBD1	TGTGCCAGCAGCACCGGACAGGGGAACTACGAGCAGTACTTC	CASSTGQGNYEQYF
few	TRBV11-3	TRBJ2-1	TRBD2	TGTGCCAGCAGCTTAGGCGGGGGGGCTTACAATGAGCAGTTCTTC	CASSLGGGAYNEQFF
few	TRBV6-5	TRBJ2-5	TRBD1	TGTGCCAGCAGTCCGGGACAGGGGATAACAGAGACCCAGTACTTC	CASSPGQGITETQYF
few	TRBV28	TRBJ1-1	TRBD1	TGTGCCAGCAGCTTAGGAGGGGGCAGGAACACTGAAGCTTTCTTT	CASSLGGGRNTEAFF
few	TRBV28	TRBJ1-5	TRBD1	TGTGCCAGCTTAAACCTTCCGGGACAGGGGAGCAATCAGCCCCAGCATTTT	CASLNLPGQGSNQPQHF
few	TRBV28	TRBJ1-1	.	TGTGCCAGCACACGGGCAGGGCCGAACACTGAAGCTTTCTTT	CASTRAGPNTEAFF
few	TRBV7-2	TRBJ2-7	.	TGTGCCAGCAGCTTCGGTGCGGAAACCTACGAGCAGTACTTC	CASSFGAETYEQYF
.	TRBV28	TRBJ2-3	.	TGTGCCAGCTCGGTGGGGGGTTCAGATACGCAGTATTTT	CASSVGGSDTQYF
.	TRBV2	TRBJ2-7	TRBD2	TGTGCCAGCAGGGGAATGACTAGCGGGTACGAGCAGTACTTC	CASRGMTSGYEQYF
.	TRBV28	TRBJ2-7	.	TGTGCCAGCAGTTTTGTGGGAGTTAGAAACGAGCAGTACTTC	CASSFVGVRNEQYF
few	TRBV5-6	TRBJ2-5	.	TGTGCCAGCCGCCTGGCGGGAAAAGAGACCCAGTACTTC	CASRLAGKETQYF
.	TRBV18	TRBJ1-6	TRBD1	TGTGCCAGCTCAGGGACAGGTGCGTCTGAGTCACCCCTCCACTTT	CASSGTGASESPLHF
.	TRBV11-2	TRBJ2-1	TRBD2	TGTGCCAGCAGCTTTGGGCTAGCGGGAGTCAATGAGCAGTTCTTC	CASSFGLAGVNEQFF
few	TRBV4-3	TRBJ2-7	.	TGCGCCAGCAGCCAAGGTGGCGGTAGGGGAACAGACGAGCAGTACTTC	CASSQGGGRGTDEQYF
few	TRBV7-2	TRBJ2-7	TRBD2	TGTGCCAGCAGCTTATTTGCCGGGGGGAATTACGAGCAGTACTTC	CASSLFAGGNYEQYF
.	TRBV5-4	TRBJ2-5	.	TGTGCCAGCAGAGCCCCAGGGGCCCGGGAGACCCAGTACTTC	CASRAPGARETQYF
.	TRBV6-5	TRBJ2-3	.	TGTGCCAGCAGTTTACAGGGCGCAGATACGCAGTATTTT	CASSLQGADTQYF
few	TRBV11-2	TRBJ1-1	.	TGTGCCAGCAGCTTAGCTTCTTTCACGGGAACTGAAGCTTTCTTT	CASSLASFTGTEAFF
few	TRBV4-3	TRBJ2-3	.	TGCGCCAGCAGCCAAGAATTTCGGGGAATCACAGATACGCAGTATTTT	CASSQEFRGITDTQYF
.	TRBV28	TRBJ2-7	TRBD1	TGTGCCAGGAGACCGGGACAGGGGAGCTCCTACGAGCAGTACTTC	CARRPGQGSSYEQYF
few	TRBV5-4	TRBJ2-7	.	TGTGCCAGCAGCCCCCAGGAGGGAAGCGAGCAGTACTTC	CASSPQEGSEQYF
.	TRBV7-8	TRBJ2-3	TRBD2	TGTGCCAGCAGCCACCGACTAGCGGGGGGCACAGATACGCAGTATTTT	CASSHRLAGGTDTQYF
few	TRBV7-2	TRBJ2-7	.	TGTGCCAGCAGCTTAGACTATAATGACGAGCAGTACTTC	CASSLDYNDEQYF
.	TRBV5-1	TRBJ2-5	.	TGCGCCAGCAGCTTTGGGCAGGGGTACGAGACCCAGTACTTC	CASSFGQGYETQYF
few	TRBV27	TRBJ2-7	.	TGTGCCAGCAGTTCCGGGTACGAGCAGTACTTC	CASSSGYEQYF
.	TRBV4-3	TRBJ1-1	TRBD1	TGCGCCAGCAGCCTACGGACAGGGGTTGAAGCTTTCTTT	CASSLRTGVEAFF
few	TRBV4-2	TRBJ2-1	TRBD2	TGTGCCAGCAGCCAACTAGCGGGATTGGCCTACAACAATGAGCAGTTCTTC	CASSQLAGLAYNNEQFF
.	TRBV2	TRBJ1-1	TRBD1	TGTGCCAGCAGCCGGGACAGAGAAGCTTTCTTT	CASSRDREAFF
.	TRBV9	TRBJ2-1	.	TGTGCCAGCAGCGGGAGGGGGGGGCTAGTACAGTTCTTC	CASSGRGGLVQFF
.	TRBV19	TRBJ2-6	.	TGTGCCAGTAAGAAGAGCGTCTCTGGGGCCAACGTCCTGACTTTC	CASKKSVSGANVLTF
.	TRBV10-3	TRBJ2-4	TRBD2	TGTGCCTCCGGGGGGGACAAAAACATTCAGTACTTC	CASGGDKNIQYF
.	TRBV7-8	TRBJ1-2	.	TGTGCCAGCAGCCCTAGAAGTTTCTATGGCTACACCTTC	CASSPRSFYGYTF
.	TRBV21-1	TRBJ2-7	.	TGTGCCAGCAGCAAAGAGGGGGGGGACGGCCTCTCCTACGAGCAGTACTTC	CASSKEGGDGLSYEQYF
.	TRBV6-5	TRBJ2-5	.	TGTGCCAGCAGCGCGCGGGGCGGAGAGACCCAGTACTTC	CASSARGGETQYF
few	TRBV5-1	TRBJ2-7	TRBD2	TGCGCCAGCAGCCCCTCCGCGGGGGGCGGCGAGCAGTACTTC	CASSPSAGGGEQYF
few	TRBV5-1	TRBJ2-7	.	TGCGCCAGCAGCGCCGGAGCGAACCATCCCATCTACGAGCAGTACTTC	CASSAGANHPIYEQYF
few	TRBV7-9	TRBJ2-6	.	TGTGCCAGCAGCCCTTCGTCACGGGATCTCCTGACTTTC	CASSPSSRDLLTF
few	TRBV7-9	TRBJ1-3	TRBD1	TGTGCCAGCAGCGCGGACAGGGGGCACTCTGGAAACACCATATATTTT	CASSADRGHSGNTIYF
few	TRBV5-1	TRBJ2-5	TRBD1	TGCGCCAGCAGCTCGGGACAGGGGGAAGAGACCCAGTACTTC	CASSSGQGEETQYF
.	TRBV18	TRBJ1-1	TRBD1	TGTGCCAGCTCCGAGGACAGGGGGCAGGGTGAAGCTTTCTTT	CASSEDRGQGEAFF
few	TRBV28	TRBJ2-7	TRBD2	TGTGCCAGCAGTAGCCATAGCGGGGATTTTTACGAGCAGTACTTC	CASSSHSGDFYEQYF
few	TRBV6-6	TRBJ1-5	.	TGTGCCAGCACTATCCGGTGGGGGGATCAGCCCCAGCATTTT	CASTIRWGDQPQHF
.	TRBV2	TRBJ1-5	.	TGTGCCAGCAGTGATCGACAGTCCGGCAATCAGCCCCAGCATTTT	CASSDRQSGNQPQHF
.	TRBV29-1	TRBJ1-1	.	TGCAGCGTTGGACGGGGGGCTGAAGCTTTCTTT	CSVGRGAEAFF
few	TRBV5-4	TRBJ2-5	TRBD2	TGTGCCAGCAGCTTGGCCGGGACTAGCGTCGAGACCCAGTACTTC	CASSLAGTSVETQYF
.	TRBV2	TRBJ1-6	.	TGTGCCAGCAGTGCTAGGGGCGGGAATAATTCACCCCTCCACTTT	CASSARGGNNSPLHF
.	TRBV29-1	TRBJ1-1	TRBD1	TGCAGCGTCGATACAGGGGGGGCGACTGAAGCTTTCTTT	CSVDTGGATEAFF
many	TRBV2	TRBJ2-2	TRBD2	TGTGCCAGCACTAGCTCGGCTAGCGGGAGGGCCGGCGGGGAGCTGTTTTTT	CASTSSASGRAGGELFF
few	TRBV12-5	TRBJ2-3	TRBD2	TGTGCTAGTGGTTTGGTACGATCTAGCGGGGCGGGCACAGATACGCAGTATTTT	CASGLVRSSGAGTDTQYF
.	TRBV7-2	TRBJ2-7	TRBD2	TGTGCCAGCAGCTTAACCCGGCTAGCGGGAACCTACGAGCAGTACTTC	CASSLTRLAGTYEQYF
few	TRBV7-8	TRBJ2-7	.	TGTGCCAGCAGCCTGGCGGTCACCTACGAGCAGTACTTC	CASSLAVTYEQYF
few	TRBV11-3	TRBJ2-7	TRBD1	TGTGCCAGCAGCGCTCAGGGGGCCTCCTACGAGCAGTACTTC	CASSAQGASYEQYF